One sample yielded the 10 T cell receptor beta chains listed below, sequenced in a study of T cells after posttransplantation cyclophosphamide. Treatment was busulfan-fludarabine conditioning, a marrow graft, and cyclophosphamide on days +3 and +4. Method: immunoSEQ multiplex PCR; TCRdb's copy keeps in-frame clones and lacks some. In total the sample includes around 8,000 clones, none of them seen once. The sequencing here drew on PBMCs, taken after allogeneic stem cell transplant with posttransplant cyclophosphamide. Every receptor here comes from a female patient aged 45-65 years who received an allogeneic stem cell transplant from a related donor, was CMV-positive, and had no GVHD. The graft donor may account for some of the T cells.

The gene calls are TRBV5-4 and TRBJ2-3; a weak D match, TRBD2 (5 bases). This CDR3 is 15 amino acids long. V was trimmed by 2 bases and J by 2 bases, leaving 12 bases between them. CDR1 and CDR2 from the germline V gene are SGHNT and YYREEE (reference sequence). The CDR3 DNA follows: TGTGCCAGCAGCTTTCAAGGACTGTACACAGATACGCAGTATTTT. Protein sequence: CASSFQGLYTDTQYF.

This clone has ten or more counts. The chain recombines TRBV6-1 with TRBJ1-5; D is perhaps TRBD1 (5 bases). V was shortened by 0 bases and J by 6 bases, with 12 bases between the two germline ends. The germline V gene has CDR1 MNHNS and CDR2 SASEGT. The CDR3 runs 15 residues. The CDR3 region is CASSEAIYGGQPQHF. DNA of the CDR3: TGTGCCAGCAGTGAAGCAATTTACGGGGGTCAGCCCCAGCATTTT.

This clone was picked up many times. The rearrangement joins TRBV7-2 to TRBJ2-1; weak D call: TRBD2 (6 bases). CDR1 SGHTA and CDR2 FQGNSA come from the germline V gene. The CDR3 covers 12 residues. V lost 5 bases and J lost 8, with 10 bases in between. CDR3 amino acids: CASSRDSYEQFF. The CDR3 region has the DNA TGTGCCAGCAGCCGGGACTCTTATGAGCAGTTCTTC.

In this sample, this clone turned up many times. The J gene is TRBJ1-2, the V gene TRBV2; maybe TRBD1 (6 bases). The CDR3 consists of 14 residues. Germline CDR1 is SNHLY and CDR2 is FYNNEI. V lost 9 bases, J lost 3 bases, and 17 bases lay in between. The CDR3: CASSNQGIDYGYTF. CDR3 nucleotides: TGTGCCAGTTCTAATCAGGGGATCGACTATGGCTACACCTTC. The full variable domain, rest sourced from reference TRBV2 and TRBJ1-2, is EPEVTQTPSHQVTQMGQEVILRCVPISNHLYFYWYRQILGQKVEFLVSFYNNEISEKSEIFDDQFSVERPDGSNFTLKIRSTKLEDSAMYFCASSNQGIDYGYTFGSGTRLTVV.

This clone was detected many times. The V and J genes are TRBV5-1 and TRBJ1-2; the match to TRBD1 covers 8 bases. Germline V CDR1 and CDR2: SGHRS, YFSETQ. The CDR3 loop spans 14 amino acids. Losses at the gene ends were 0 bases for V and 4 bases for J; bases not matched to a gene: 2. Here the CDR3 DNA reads TGCGCCAGCAGCTTGGAGGGACAGGCCTATGGCTACACCTTC. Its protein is CASSLEGQAYGYTF. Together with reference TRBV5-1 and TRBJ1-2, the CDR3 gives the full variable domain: KAGVTQTPRYLIKTRGQQVTLSCSPISGHRSVSWYQQTPGQGLQFLFEYFSETQRNKGNFPGRFSGRQFSNSRSEMNVSTLELGDSALYLCASSLEGQAYGYTFGSGTRLTVV.

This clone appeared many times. This CDR3 reads CASSILQGSGSYEQYF. In DNA, the CDR3 is TGTGCCAGTAGTATTTTACAGGGCTCGGGCTCCTACGAGCAGTACTTC. The genes are TRBV19 and TRBJ2-7, with a tentative D call TRBD1 (6 bases). Trimming took 3 bases from V and 0 from J, leaving 15 bases between them. CDR1 and CDR2 from the germline V gene are LNHDA and SQIVND (reference sequence). The CDR3 covers 16 residues.

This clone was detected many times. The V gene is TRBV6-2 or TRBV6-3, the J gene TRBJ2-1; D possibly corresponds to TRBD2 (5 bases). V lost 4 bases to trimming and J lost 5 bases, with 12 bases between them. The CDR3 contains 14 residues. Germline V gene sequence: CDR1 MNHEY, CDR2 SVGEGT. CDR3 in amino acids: CASSLRASHNEQFF. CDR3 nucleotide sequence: TGTGCCAGCAGTTTGAGGGCTAGCCACAATGAGCAGTTCTTC.

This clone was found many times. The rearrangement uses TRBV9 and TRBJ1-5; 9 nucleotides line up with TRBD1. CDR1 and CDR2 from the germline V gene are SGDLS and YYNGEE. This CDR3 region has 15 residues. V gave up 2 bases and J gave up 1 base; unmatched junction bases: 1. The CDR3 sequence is CASSVGQGSNQPQHF. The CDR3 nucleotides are TGTGCCAGCAGCGTGGGACAGGGAAGCAATCAGCCCCAGCATTTT.

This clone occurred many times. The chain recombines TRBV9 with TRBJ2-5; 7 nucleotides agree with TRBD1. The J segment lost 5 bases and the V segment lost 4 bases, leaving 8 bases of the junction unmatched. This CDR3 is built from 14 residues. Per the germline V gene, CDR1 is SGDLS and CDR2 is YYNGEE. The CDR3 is CASSLEGAGETQYF. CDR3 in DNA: TGTGCCAGCAGCCTAGAGGGGGCTGGGGAGACCCAGTACTTC.

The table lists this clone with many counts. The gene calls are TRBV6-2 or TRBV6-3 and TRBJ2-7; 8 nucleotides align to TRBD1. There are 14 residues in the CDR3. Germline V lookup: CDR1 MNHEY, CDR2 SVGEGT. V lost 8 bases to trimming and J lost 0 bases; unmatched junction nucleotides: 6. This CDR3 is CASGQGRRSYEQYF. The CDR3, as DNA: TGTGCCAGCGGACAGGGCCGCCGCTCCTACGAGCAGTACTTC.